Sequencing of this TCR beta chain was carried out in a study of cytomegalovirus exposure and HLA in healthy donors. There are 12 residues in the CDR3. Germline loops: CDR1 SGHKS, CDR2 YYEKEE (reference sequence). Notes on this clone: What it binds is not known. A read error may produce the germline difference seen at one junction end.

The PCR used 60 Vbeta and 13 Jbeta primers. Clones were sequenced by immunoSEQ multiplex PCR, and TCRdb holds only the in-frame ones, with some missing. The data show fewer than 95,000 clones, around 85% seen once. Study-level points and caveats: In a later analysis, specific HLA alleles were associated with around 17,000 TCR beta sequences at a 0.05 false discovery rate.

The receptor comes from a man aged 35 to 55 in good health and CMV-seropositive. The sample was PBMCs. The chain couples TRBV5-5 to TRBJ2-5, with 7 bases identical to TRBD1. CDR3: CASSHDRAPPNF. CDR3 in DNA: TGTGCCAGCAGCCACGACAGGGCCCCTCCGAACTTC.